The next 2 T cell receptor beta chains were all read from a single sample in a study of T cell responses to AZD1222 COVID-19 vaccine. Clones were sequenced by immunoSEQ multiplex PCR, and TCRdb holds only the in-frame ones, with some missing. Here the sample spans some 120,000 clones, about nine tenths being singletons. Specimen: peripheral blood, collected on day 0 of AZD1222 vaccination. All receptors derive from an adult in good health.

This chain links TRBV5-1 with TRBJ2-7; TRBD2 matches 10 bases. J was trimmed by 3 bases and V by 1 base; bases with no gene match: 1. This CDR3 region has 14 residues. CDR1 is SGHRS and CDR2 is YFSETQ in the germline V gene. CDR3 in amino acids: CASSLSSGGYEQYF. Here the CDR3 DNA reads TGCGCCAGCAGCTTGTCTAGCGGGGGCTACGAGCAGTACTTC.

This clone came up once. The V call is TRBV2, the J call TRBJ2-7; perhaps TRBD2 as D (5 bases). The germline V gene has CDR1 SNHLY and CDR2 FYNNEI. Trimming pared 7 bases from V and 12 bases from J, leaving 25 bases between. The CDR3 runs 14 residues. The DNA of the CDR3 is TGTGCCAGCACGATGAAACCGGACTCCCCTACGGGGTACTTC. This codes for CASTMKPDSPTGYF.